Listed below are T cell receptor beta chains from one sample, sequenced in a study of control samples from healthy donors and cancer patients. The method was immunoSEQ multiplex PCR; TCRdb's version includes in-frame clones alone and lacks a portion of them. The sample gives tens of thousands of clones, approximately 90% of which show up once; 1.6% is in the top ten. Sequences were obtained from PBMCs. Every receptor here comes from a man between 35 and 55 years old with colorectal cancer. Each CDR3 is given with its conserved first and last residue. A D gene is named only where the DNA matches it firmly. Clone size appears in some rows only: once, few, many, or a class for an expanded clone.

.,.,TRBJ2-7,TRBV19,TGTGCCAGTAGTATTGGGGTCCCCTACGAGCAGTACTTC,CASSIGVPYEQYF
.,.,TRBJ2-3,TRBV15,TGTGCCACCAGCAGAGACAGGGGTGATACGCAGTATTTT,CATSRDRGDTQYF
.,.,TRBJ1-6,TRBV27,TGTGCCAGCAGTTTCATACAAAAACCCCCCTTGGGTTCACCCCTCCACTTT,CASSFIQKPPLGSPLHF
.,.,TRBJ1-2,TRBV12-3/TRBV12-4,TGTGCCAGCAGTTACGGGATATGGTATGGCTACACCTTC,CASSYGIWYGYTF
.,.,TRBJ2-5,TRBV9,TGTGCCAGCAGCGTAGCGGGTTACCAAGAGACCCAGTACTTC,CASSVAGYQETQYF
.,.,TRBJ1-2,TRBV18,TGTGCCAGCTCACCCCAGACAGGAGCTAACTATGGCTACACCTTC,CASSPQTGANYGYTF
.,.,TRBJ1-2,TRBV28,TGTGCCAGCAGAGCTACCGGGAACTCAAATGGCTACACCTTC,CASRATGNSNGYTF
few,.,TRBJ1-2,TRBV30,TGTGCCTGGTCTAAAAGACGGGACGGCTACACCTTC,CAWSKRRDGYTF
.,TRBD1,TRBJ2-3,TRBV24-1,TGTGCCACCAGTGATTTGGGGACAGGGATCACAGATACGCAGTATTTT,CATSDLGTGITDTQYF
.,.,TRBJ2-2,TRBV6-5,TGTGCCAGCACACGGGGTTCAGACACCGGGGAGCTGTTTTTT,CASTRGSDTGELFF
.,.,TRBJ1-5,TRBV4-3,TGCGCCAGCAGCCAAGCGCCCAGCAATCAGCCCCAGCATTTT,CASSQAPSNQPQHF
.,TRBD2,TRBJ2-5,TRBV9,TGTGCCAGCAGCGTAGGTACGAGCGGGGGACTTTTTCAAGAGACCCAGTACTTC,CASSVGTSGGLFQETQYF
.,.,TRBJ2-2,TRBV9,TGTGCCAGCAGCCCCCAGAGCACCGGGGAGCTGTTTTTT,CASSPQSTGELFF
.,TRBD1,TRBJ1-4,TRBV28,TGTGCCAGCAGTCCTTTGACAGGGTTTAATGAAAAACTGTTTTTT,CASSPLTGFNEKLFF
.,.,TRBJ1-1,TRBV6-5,TGTGCCAGCAGTTCCCCCTCGGCCCAAGCTTTCTTT,CASSSPSAQAFF
.,TRBD2,TRBJ2-1,TRBV4-1,TGCGCCAGCAGCTTCAGGTGGGGGGGTCTTGTCAATGAGCAGTTCTTC,CASSFRWGGLVNEQFF
.,TRBD1,TRBJ2-7,TRBV5-1,TGCGCCAGCAGCTTGACAGGGGGCCACTACGAGCAGTACTTC,CASSLTGGHYEQYF
.,.,TRBJ1-3,TRBV9,TGTGCCAGCAGCCTCGAGGTCTCAGGAGGAAACACCATATATTTT,CASSLEVSGGNTIYF
.,.,TRBJ1-6,TRBV2,TGTGCCAGCAGTGGGGATGATACGTATAATTCACCCCTCCACTTT,CASSGDDTYNSPLHF
.,.,TRBJ2-1,TRBV19,TGTGCCAGTAGTATTTCGGCTGCAGCACGAGAGCAGTTCTTC,CASSISAAAREQFF
.,TRBD1,TRBJ2-7,TRBV2,TGTGCCAGCAGTGAACAGGGACAGGGATCCTACGAGCAGTACTTC,CASSEQGQGSYEQYF
.,.,TRBJ2-7,TRBV24-1,TGTGCCACCAGTGATGGCTGGGTCCCCGACGAGCAGTACTTC,CATSDGWVPDEQYF
.,TRBD1,TRBJ1-5,TRBV5-1,TGCGCCAGCAGCTTGGAGACAGGGGATCAGCCCCAGCATTTT,CASSLETGDQPQHF
.,.,TRBJ2-2,TRBV25-1,TGTGCCAGCAGTGAACTGGACAGAGACACCGGGGAGCTGTTTTTT,CASSELDRDTGELFF
.,TRBD2,TRBJ2-3,TRBV11-3,TGTGCCAGCAGCCGCGGAACTAGCGGAGGCACAGATACGCAGTATTTT,CASSRGTSGGTDTQYF
.,.,TRBJ1-1,TRBV3-1/TRBV3-2,TGTGCCAGCAGTCACCAGGGGAACACTGAAGCTTTCTTT,CASSHQGNTEAFF
.,.,TRBJ2-2,TRBV5-1,TGCGCCAGCACCACTCGGTGGGGAAATAATAGGGAGCCGTTTTTT,CASTTRWGNNREPFF
.,.,TRBJ2-1,TRBV30,TGTGCCTGGGACTGGGCGGGGTACAATGAGCAGTTCTTC,CAWDWAGYNEQFF
.,TRBD2,TRBJ2-7,TRBV9,TGTGCCAGCAGCCGGCTAGCGGGGACCTACGAGCAGTACTTC,CASSRLAGTYEQYF
.,.,TRBJ2-7,TRBV6-5,TGTGCCTCCTGGGGCAGGAAGAGCTCCTACGAGCAGTACTTC,CASWGRKSSYEQYF
.,TRBD1,TRBJ2-5,TRBV28,TGTGCCAGCAGTTTTCGAGGGGGCGGTGAGACCCAGTACTTC,CASSFRGGGETQYF
few,.,TRBJ1-2,TRBV28,TGTGCCAGCAGTTTAGGAAAAGGAGGCTACACCTTC,CASSLGKGGYTF
.,.,TRBJ1-6,TRBV27,TGTGCCAGCAGCTTAACTTTCGCAGGGAGGTTTTCACCCCTCCACTTT,CASSLTFAGRFSPLHF
.,TRBD2,TRBJ2-1,TRBV9,TGTGCCAGCAGCACTAGCGGGAGACCCCACAATGAGCAGTTCTTC,CASSTSGRPHNEQFF
.,.,TRBJ2-5,TRBV27,TGTGCCAGCAGTTTAACGGTGGCCGGGGGCGCGGAGACCCAGTACTTC,CASSLTVAGGAETQYF